The T cell receptor (beta chain) described here comes from a study of T cell responses to AZD1222 COVID-19 vaccine. The wider study: It was second doses at about 4 or about 12 weeks that were pooled. Findings of the study overall: Females made up more of the donors, who were largely white British, and clonal diversity may have come out too low.

TCRdb's table, derived via immunoSEQ multiplex PCR, lists solely in-frame clones and lacks some. The sample carries approximately 150,000 clones, about nine tenths recorded once. In the case of this clone: Its antigen is undetermined.

Germline V gives CDR1 SGHRS, CDR2 YFSETQ. Trimming pared 0 bases from V and 5 bases from J, leaving 12 bases between. CDR3 length: 14 residues. Sequenced material: peripheral blood, taken on day 0 of AZD1222 vaccination. The TCR sequence derives from an adult in good health. The rearrangement uses TRBV5-1 and TRBJ2-7, with D unclear. The CDR3 reads CASSLEPGGNEQYF. CDR3 DNA: TGCGCCAGCAGCTTGGAGCCAGGTGGCAACGAGCAGTACTTC.